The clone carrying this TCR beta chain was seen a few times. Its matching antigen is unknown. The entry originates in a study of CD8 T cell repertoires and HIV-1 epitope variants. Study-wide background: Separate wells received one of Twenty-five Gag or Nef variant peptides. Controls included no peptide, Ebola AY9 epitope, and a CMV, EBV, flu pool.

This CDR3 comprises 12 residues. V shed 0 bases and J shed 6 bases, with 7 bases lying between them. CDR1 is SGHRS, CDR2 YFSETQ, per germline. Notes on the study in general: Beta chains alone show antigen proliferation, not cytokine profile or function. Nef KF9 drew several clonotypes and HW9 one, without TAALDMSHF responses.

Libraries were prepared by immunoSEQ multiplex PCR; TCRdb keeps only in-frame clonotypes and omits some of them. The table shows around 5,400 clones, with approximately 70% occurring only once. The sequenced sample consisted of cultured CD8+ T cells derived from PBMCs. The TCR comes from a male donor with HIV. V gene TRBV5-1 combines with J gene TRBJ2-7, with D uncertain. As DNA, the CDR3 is TGCGCCAGCAGCTTGGCGGATAGCGAGCAGTACTTC. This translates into CASSLADSEQYF. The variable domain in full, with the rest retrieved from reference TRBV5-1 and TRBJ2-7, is KAGVTQTPRYLIKTRGQQVTLSCSPISGHRSVSWYQQTPGQGLQFLFEYFSETQRNKGNFPGRFSGRQFSNSRSEMNVSTLELGDSALYLCASSLADSEQYFGPGTRLTVT.